A selection of T cell receptor beta chains follows, all from one sample in a study of cytomegalovirus exposure and HLA in healthy donors. Sequencing was performed with immunoSEQ multiplex PCR; in TCRdb, only in-frame clones are kept and a portion is missing. This table holds around 150,000 clones, about 80% found once. The sequenced sample consisted of PBMCs. The receptors come from a middle-aged man in good health and CMV-seropositive. The CDR3 runs from the conserved cysteine through the conserved F or W. D genes are given only for firm matches. The listing skips clone size in some rows; elsewhere it reads once, few, many or a size class.

j_call	d_call	clone_size	v_call	cdr3_nt	cdr3_aa
TRBJ1-1	TRBD1	.	TRBV28	TGTGCCAGCAGTTTGACAGGGGGCCCTGAAGCTTTCTTT	CASSLTGGPEAFF
TRBJ2-7	.	.	TRBV5-1	TGCGCCAGCAGCTTGGAAGGCAGGGATTATTCGGGGCAGTACTTC	CASSLEGRDYSGQYF
TRBJ2-5	TRBD2	.	TRBV6-5	TGTGCCAGCAGTTACCTAGCGGGAGGCGAGACCCAGTACTTC	CASSYLAGGETQYF
TRBJ1-1	TRBD1	few	TRBV7-3	TGTGCCAGCAGCCTCACCCCCAGGGGGCCAATCGGAAACACTGAAGCTTTCTTT	CASSLTPRGPIGNTEAFF
TRBJ1-4	.	.	TRBV9	TGTGCCAGCAGCGTAGTGGGGGGTAATGAAAAACTGTTTTTT	CASSVVGGNEKLFF
TRBJ1-5	TRBD1	once	TRBV19	TGTGCCAGTAGTATTTCAGGGGGTGATCAGCCCCAGCATTTT	CASSISGGDQPQHF
TRBJ1-1	.	.	TRBV2	TGTGCCAGCAGTGAGGAGAGGTCCACTGAAGCTTTCTTT	CASSEERSTEAFF
TRBJ2-3	TRBD2	few	TRBV15	TGTGCCACCAGCAGTAGACTAGCGGGAGGGCCAGATACGCAGTATTTT	CATSSRLAGGPDTQYF
TRBJ1-2	.	.	TRBV19	TGTGCCAGTAGTATAGATCGGCACGGACAGACTAACTATGGCTACACCTTC	CASSIDRHGQTNYGYTF
TRBJ1-5	.	.	TRBV19	TGTGCCAGCTTGTATCAGCCCCAGCATTTT	CASLYQPQHF
TRBJ2-1	TRBD2	.	TRBV11-2	TGTGCCAGCAGCCGAATGGGCCTAGCGGGAGGTAACAATGAGCAGTTCTTC	CASSRMGLAGGNNEQFF
TRBJ1-1	.	.	TRBV29-1	TGCAGCGTGAAGGCCGCGGGACGGCACACTGAAGCTTTCTTT	CSVKAAGRHTEAFF
TRBJ2-3	.	.	TRBV9	TGTGCCAGCAGTTCAGGGCAGTCCACAGATACGCAGTATTTT	CASSSGQSTDTQYF
TRBJ2-7	TRBD2	few	TRBV4-1	TGCGCCAGCAGCCTTTCACCGGGAGGTTCCTACGAGCAGTACTTC	CASSLSPGGSYEQYF
TRBJ2-7	TRBD2	few	TRBV9	TGTGCCAGCAGCCGGGGACTAGCGGTGAGCGAGCAGTACTTC	CASSRGLAVSEQYF
TRBJ1-1	.	.	TRBV10-2	TGCGCCAGCAGTGAGCCGACCAGGGGCACTGAAGCTTTCTTT	CASSEPTRGTEAFF
TRBJ2-5	.	.	TRBV29-1	TGCAGCGTTACGTCAGGGGTGGAGACCCAGTACTTC	CSVTSGVETQYF
TRBJ1-1	.	.	TRBV2	TGTGCCACCCAGGGGCAGAACACTGAAGCTTTCTTT	CATQGQNTEAFF
TRBJ2-7	.	.	TRBV28	TGTGCCAGCAGCCCCTACAGGGAACGAGGCGAGCAGTACTTC	CASSPYRERGEQYF
TRBJ1-1	.	medium-sized	TRBV2	TGTGCCAGCCAGTTATTCAGGGGTGACACTGAAGCTTTCTTT	CASQLFRGDTEAFF
TRBJ1-1	.	few	TRBV5-4	TGTGCCAGCAGCCCGGGGGGGGCACGGAACACTGAAGCTTTCTTT	CASSPGGARNTEAFF
TRBJ2-4	TRBD2	.	TRBV2	TGTGCCAGCAGAAGTTCCGGGGCCCGGGGGGACAAAAACATTCAGTACTTC	CASRSSGARGDKNIQYF
TRBJ2-7	TRBD1	.	TRBV19	TGTGCCAGTAGCTCCCGGACAGGGGGCGTTGGATACGAGCAGTACTTC	CASSSRTGGVGYEQYF
TRBJ2-7	.	few	TRBV4-1	TGCGCCAGCAGCCAAGTATGGGGGGGCGCGGGCTACGAGCAGTACTTC	CASSQVWGGAGYEQYF
TRBJ2-7	TRBD2	.	TRBV4-1	TGCGCCAGCAGCCACACGACTAGCGGGGACGAGCAGTACTTC	CASSHTTSGDEQYF
TRBJ1-2	TRBD1	few	TRBV5-4	TGTGCCAGCAGCATACCGGGACAGGGGGCGGACGTCTATGGCTACACCTTC	CASSIPGQGADVYGYTF
TRBJ2-5	TRBD2	.	TRBV5-1	TGCGCCAGCAGCACCGGACTAGGGAGAGAGACCCAGTACTTC	CASSTGLGRETQYF
TRBJ1-2	.	.	TRBV28	TGTGCCAGCAGTTTCGAGACATCGAACTATGGCTACACCTTC	CASSFETSNYGYTF
TRBJ2-1	TRBD1	.	TRBV7-7	TGTGCTAGCAGCTTAGCACAGGGGTCGGGCAATGAGCAGTTCTTC	CASSLAQGSGNEQFF
TRBJ1-5	.	.	TRBV4-1	TGCGCCAGCAGCCAAGATGGGCCCAATAGCAATCAGCCCCAGCATTTT	CASSQDGPNSNQPQHF
TRBJ1-1	.	.	TRBV11-2	TGTGCCAGCAGCTTGGCTGGACAGCTTTACACTGAAGCTTTCTTT	CASSLAGQLYTEAFF
TRBJ1-1	.	.	TRBV9	TGTGCCAGCAGCAATATGAACACTGAAGCTTTCTTT	CASSNMNTEAFF
TRBJ1-5	TRBD1	.	TRBV7-6	TGTGCCAGCAGCCAGGACAGGAATCAGCCCCAGCATTTT	CASSQDRNQPQHF
TRBJ2-6	.	.	TRBV5-1	TGCGCCAGCAGTACTCAGGACTCTGGGGCCAACGTCCTGACTTTC	CASSTQDSGANVLTF
TRBJ2-5	TRBD1	.	TRBV27	TGTGCCAGCAGTTCTGGGACAGGGGGCATTGAGACCCAGTACTTC	CASSSGTGGIETQYF
TRBJ2-3	.	.	TRBV10-3	TGTGCCATCAGTGGCTGGGGGCAGGGAAGCACAGATACGCAGTATTTT	CAISGWGQGSTDTQYF
TRBJ1-5	.	.	TRBV18	TGTGCCAGCTCGGGGACACTAAATCAGCCCCAGCATTTT	CASSGTLNQPQHF
TRBJ1-6	.	.	TRBV6-1	TGTGCCAGCAGTACTCCAGGGAATTCACCCCTCCACTTT	CASSTPGNSPLHF
TRBJ1-2	TRBD1	.	TRBV6-1	TGTGCCAGCAGTGAGCGGACAGGGGTAGACTACACCTTC	CASSERTGVDYTF
TRBJ2-7	TRBD2	.	TRBV6-5	TGTGCCAGCAGTTATGAGCGGGGAGCAAGGGAGCAGTACTTC	CASSYERGAREQYF
TRBJ1-4	.	.	TRBV19	TGTGCCAGCAATCGGAGGCAGGTTAATGAAAAACTGTTTTTT	CASNRRQVNEKLFF
TRBJ2-7	TRBD2	few	TRBV19	TGTGCCAGTGCCCGACTAGCGGGAGGTTTCCACGAGCAGTACTTC	CASARLAGGFHEQYF
TRBJ1-1	.	.	TRBV28	TGTGCCAGCAGTAGGGAACGGGGGAACACTGAAGCTTTCTTT	CASSRERGNTEAFF
TRBJ2-5	.	.	TRBV28	TGTGCCAGCGGGTGGCAGTTGAGGGAGACCCAGTACTTC	CASGWQLRETQYF
TRBJ1-5	.	.	TRBV6-6	TGTGCCAGCAGTTCCGGGGGGGGTTATCAGCCCCAGCATTTT	CASSSGGGYQPQHF
TRBJ2-7	TRBD2	.	TRBV27	TGTGCCAGCACCTTTAGGGGGGCGGGAGGGCCGGCTCCATACGAGCAGTACTTC	CASTFRGAGGPAPYEQYF
TRBJ1-2	.	.	TRBV7-9	TGTGCCAGCAGCTTTGGGATAGGGGGAATATTAGATGGCTACACCTTC	CASSFGIGGILDGYTF
TRBJ1-3	.	.	TRBV19	TGTGCCAGTAGTGCGACACACTCTGGAAACACCATATATTTT	CASSATHSGNTIYF
TRBJ2-3	TRBD1	.	TRBV5-1	TGCGCCAGCAGCCGAACAGGACAGGCCCTAATCACAGATACGCAGTATTTT	CASSRTGQALITDTQYF
TRBJ2-3	TRBD2	.	TRBV13	TGTGCCAGCAGCTTAATTCGGGGGGGCACAGATACGCAGTATTTT	CASSLIRGGTDTQYF
TRBJ2-2	TRBD1	.	TRBV11-2	TGTGCCAGCAGCTTTCAGGGGGCCACCGGGGAGCTGTTTTTT	CASSFQGATGELFF
TRBJ1-1	TRBD1	.	TRBV27	TGTGCCATCCGGACAGGCCTCGCGGACACTGAAGCTTTCTTT	CAIRTGLADTEAFF
TRBJ2-7	.	.	TRBV28	TGTGCCATCCAGGGTTTTTACGAGCAGTACTTC	CAIQGFYEQYF